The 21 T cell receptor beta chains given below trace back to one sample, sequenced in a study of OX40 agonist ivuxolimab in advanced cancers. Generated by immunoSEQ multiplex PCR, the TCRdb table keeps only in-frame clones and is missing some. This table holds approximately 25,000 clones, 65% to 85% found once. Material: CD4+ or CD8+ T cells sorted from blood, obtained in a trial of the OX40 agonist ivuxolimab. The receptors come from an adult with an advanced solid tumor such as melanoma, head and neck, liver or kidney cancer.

In nucleotides, the CDR3 is TGTGCCAGCAGCTTAGACCCAACTTCTGGGGGGACCCAGTACTTC. As protein: CASSLDPTSGGTQYF. The J gene is TRBJ2-5, the V gene TRBV7-6, with D possibly being TRBD1 or TRBD2 (5 bases each). V lost 1 base and J lost 7, with 16 bases in between. Germline-derived CDR1 and CDR2 are SGHVS and FNYEAQ. The CDR3 runs 15 residues.

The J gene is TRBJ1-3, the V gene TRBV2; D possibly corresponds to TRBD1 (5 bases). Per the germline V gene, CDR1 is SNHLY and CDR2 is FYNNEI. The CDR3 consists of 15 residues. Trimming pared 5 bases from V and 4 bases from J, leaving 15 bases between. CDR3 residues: CASSQRRGLGNTIYF. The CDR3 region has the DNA TGTGCCAGCAGTCAGCGTAGGGGACTCGGAAACACCATATATTTT.

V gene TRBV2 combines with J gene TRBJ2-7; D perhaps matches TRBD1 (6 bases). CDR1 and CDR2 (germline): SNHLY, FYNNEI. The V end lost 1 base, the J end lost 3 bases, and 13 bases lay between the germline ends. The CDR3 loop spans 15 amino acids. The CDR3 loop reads CASSEGGTRIYEQYF. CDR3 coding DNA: TGTGCCAGCAGTGAAGGGGGGACAAGGATCTACGAGCAGTACTTC.

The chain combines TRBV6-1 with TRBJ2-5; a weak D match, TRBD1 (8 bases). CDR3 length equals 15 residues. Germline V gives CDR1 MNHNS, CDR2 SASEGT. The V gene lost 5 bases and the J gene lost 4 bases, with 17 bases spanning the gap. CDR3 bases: TGTGCCAGCAGTATACAGGGGGGGCGCGGAGAGACCCAGTACTTC. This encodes CASSIQGGRGETQYF.

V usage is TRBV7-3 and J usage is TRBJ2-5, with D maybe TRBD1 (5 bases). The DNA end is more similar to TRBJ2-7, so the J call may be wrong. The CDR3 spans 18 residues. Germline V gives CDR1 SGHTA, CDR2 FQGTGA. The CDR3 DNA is TGTGCCAGCAGCCCATGTGACAGACAACGTACTATCTCCTACGAGCAGTACTTC. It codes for CASSPCDRQRTISYEQYF.

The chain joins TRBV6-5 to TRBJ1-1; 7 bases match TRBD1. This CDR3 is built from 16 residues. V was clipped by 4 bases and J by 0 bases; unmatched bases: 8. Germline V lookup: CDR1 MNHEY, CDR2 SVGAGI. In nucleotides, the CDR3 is TGTGCCAGCAGTTCACTGCAGGGGGGGCTGAACACTGAAGCTTTCTTT. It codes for CASSSLQGGLNTEAFF.

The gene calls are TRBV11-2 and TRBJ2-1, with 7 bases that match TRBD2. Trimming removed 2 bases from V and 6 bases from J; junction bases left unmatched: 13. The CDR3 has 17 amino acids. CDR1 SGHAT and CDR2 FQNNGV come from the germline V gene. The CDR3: CASSLSPLRSGGNEQFF. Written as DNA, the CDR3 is TGTGCCAGCAGCTTAAGCCCATTGAGGTCGGGGGGCAATGAGCAGTTCTTC.

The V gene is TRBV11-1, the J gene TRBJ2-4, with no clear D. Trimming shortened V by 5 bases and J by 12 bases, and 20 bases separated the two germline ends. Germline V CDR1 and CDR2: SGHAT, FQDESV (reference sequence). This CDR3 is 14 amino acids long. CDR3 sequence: CASSTDLKDPAQYF. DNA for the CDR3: TGTGCCAGCAGCACGGACCTAAAAGACCCTGCTCAGTACTTC. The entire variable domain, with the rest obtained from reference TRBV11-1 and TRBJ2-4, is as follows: EAEVAQSPRYKITEKSQAVAFWCDPISGHATLYWYRQILGQGPELLVQFQDESVVDDSQLPKDRFSAERLKGVDSTLKIQPAELGDSAMYLCASSTDLKDPAQYFGAGTRLSVL.

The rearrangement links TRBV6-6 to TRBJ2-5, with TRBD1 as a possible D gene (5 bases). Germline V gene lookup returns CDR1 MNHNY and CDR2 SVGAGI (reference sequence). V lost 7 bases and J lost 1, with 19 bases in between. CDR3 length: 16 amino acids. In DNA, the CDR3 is TGTGCCAGCAAGGTGGGGCCGGGTCCCGGCCAAGAGACCCAGTACTTC. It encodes CASKVGPGPGQETQYF.

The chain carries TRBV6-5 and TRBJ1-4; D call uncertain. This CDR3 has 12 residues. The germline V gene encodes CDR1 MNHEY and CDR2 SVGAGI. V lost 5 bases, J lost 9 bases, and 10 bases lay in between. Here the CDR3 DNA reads TGTGCCAGCAGTAAAAATGATAAAAAACTGTTTTTT. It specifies CASSKNDKKLFF.

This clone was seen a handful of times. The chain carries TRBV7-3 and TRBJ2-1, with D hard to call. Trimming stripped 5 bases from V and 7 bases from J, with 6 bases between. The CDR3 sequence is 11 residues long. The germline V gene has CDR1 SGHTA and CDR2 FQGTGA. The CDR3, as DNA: TGTGCCAGCAGCAACAGTAATGAGCAGTTCTTC. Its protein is CASSNSNEQFF.

The CDR3 loop is CASFPVMNTEAFF. The DNA for the CDR3 is TGTGCCTCTTTCCCTGTCATGAACACTGAAGCTTTCTTT. The J gene is TRBJ1-1, the V gene TRBV30; D is unclear. This CDR3 contains 13 residues. The V end was cut by 7 bases, the J end by 0 bases, with 12 bases between. Germline V lookup: CDR1 GTSNPN, CDR2 SVGIG (reference sequence).

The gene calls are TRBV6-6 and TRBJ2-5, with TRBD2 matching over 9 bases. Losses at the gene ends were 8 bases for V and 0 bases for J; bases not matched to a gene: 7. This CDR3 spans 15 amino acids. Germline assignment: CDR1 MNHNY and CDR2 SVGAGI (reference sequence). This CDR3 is CASGGGREYQETQYF. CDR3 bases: TGTGCCAGCGGGGGCGGGAGGGAATACCAAGAGACCCAGTACTTC.

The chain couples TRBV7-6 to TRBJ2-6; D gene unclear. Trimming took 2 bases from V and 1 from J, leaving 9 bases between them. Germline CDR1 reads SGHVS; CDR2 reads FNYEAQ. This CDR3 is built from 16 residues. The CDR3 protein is CASSLTVSSGANVLTF. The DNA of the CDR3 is TGTGCCAGCAGCTTAACGGTGTCATCTGGGGCCAACGTCCTGACTTTC. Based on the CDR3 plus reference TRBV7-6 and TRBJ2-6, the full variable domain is GAGVSQSPRYKVTKRGQDVALRCDPISGHVSLYWYRQALGQGPEFLTYFNYEAQQDKSGLPNDRFSAERPEGSISTLTIQRTEQRDSAMYRCASSLTVSSGANVLTFGAGSRLTVL.

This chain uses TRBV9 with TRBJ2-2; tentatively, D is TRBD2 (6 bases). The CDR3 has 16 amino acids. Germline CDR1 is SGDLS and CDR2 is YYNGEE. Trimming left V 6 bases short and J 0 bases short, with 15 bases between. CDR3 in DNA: TGTGCCAGCACCACATGGGACTCCCCGAACACCGGGGAGCTGTTTTTT. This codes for CASTTWDSPNTGELFF.

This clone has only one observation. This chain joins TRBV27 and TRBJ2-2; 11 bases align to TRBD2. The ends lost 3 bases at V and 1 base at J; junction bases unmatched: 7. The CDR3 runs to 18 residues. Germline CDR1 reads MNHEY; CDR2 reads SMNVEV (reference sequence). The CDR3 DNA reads TGTGCCAGCAGTTTCCTAGCGGGAGGTATAAGGAACACCGGGGAGCTGTTTTTT. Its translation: CASSFLAGGIRNTGELFF.

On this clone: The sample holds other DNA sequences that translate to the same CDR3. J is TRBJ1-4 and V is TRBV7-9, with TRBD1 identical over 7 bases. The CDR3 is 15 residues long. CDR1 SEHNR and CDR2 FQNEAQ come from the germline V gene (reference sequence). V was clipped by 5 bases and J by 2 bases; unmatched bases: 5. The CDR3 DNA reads TGTGCCAGCAGCCTCACAGGGGTGACTAATGAAAAACTGTTTTTT. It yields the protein CASSLTGVTNEKLFF.

The CDR3 DNA reads as TGTGCCAGCAGCTTAGGTCTTGGTGAAGCTTTCTTT. Encoded protein: CASSLGLGEAFF. V usage is TRBV13 and J usage is TRBJ1-1; D is undetermined. The V and J ends lost 0 bases and 7 bases respectively, with 6 bases between them. The CDR3 is 12 amino acids. Germline assignment: CDR1 PRHDT and CDR2 FYEKMQ (reference sequence).

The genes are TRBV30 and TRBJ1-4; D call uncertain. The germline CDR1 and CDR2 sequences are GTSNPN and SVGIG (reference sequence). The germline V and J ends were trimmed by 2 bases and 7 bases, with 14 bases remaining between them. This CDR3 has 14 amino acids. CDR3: CAWSPSGGIEKLFF. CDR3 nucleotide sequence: TGTGCCTGGAGTCCCTCTGGCGGGATTGAAAAACTGTTTTTT.

This chain's CDR3 is CASGFKGGHEQFF. The DNA for the CDR3 is TGTGCCAGCGGATTTAAGGGGGGGCATGAGCAGTTCTTC. The genes are TRBV6-1 and TRBJ2-1; TRBD2 is a possible D gene (7 bases). Germline CDR1 and CDR2: MNHNS and SASEGT. CDR3 length: 13 amino acids. Trimming shortened V by 8 bases and J by 8 bases, and 16 bases separated the two germline ends.

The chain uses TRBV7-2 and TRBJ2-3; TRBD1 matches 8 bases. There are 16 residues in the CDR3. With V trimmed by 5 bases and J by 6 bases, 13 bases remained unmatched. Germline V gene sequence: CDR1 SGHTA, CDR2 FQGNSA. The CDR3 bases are TGTGCCAGCAGCGCGGACAGGGTAATAGTTAGGGATACGCAGTATTTT. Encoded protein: CASSADRVIVRDTQYF.